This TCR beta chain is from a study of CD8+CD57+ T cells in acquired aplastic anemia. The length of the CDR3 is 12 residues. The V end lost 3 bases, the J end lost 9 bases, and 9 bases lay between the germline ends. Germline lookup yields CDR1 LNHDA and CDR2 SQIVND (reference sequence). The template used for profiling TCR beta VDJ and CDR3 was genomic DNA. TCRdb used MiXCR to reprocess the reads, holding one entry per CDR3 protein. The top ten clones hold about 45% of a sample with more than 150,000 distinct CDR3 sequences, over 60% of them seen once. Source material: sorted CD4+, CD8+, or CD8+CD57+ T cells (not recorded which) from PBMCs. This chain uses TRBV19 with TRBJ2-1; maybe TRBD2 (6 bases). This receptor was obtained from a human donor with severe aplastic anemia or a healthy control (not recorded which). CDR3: CASSIGGGEQFF. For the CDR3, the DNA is TGTGCCAGTAGTATCGGGGGAGGTGAGCAGTTCTTC.